This TCR beta chain was captured in a study of T cells in Graves' hyperthyroidism and ophthalmopathy (dated by TCRdb to the late 2010s). As for the study more broadly: Peripheral blood samples were taken at the time of initial diagnosis, prior to any treatment. An independent validation cohort of around 20 hyperthyroidism patients and about 16 patients who later progressed to ophthalmopathy tested prospective prediction of ophthalmopathy. Once sampling was done, hyperthyroidism patients were given methimazole at a starting dose of 30 mg daily, whereas ophthalmopathy patients were given high-dose intravenous methylprednisolone. In about 6 Graves' hyperthyroidism patients, the study also compared T-cell repertoires from thyroid tissue with T-cell repertoires from blood. For training and testing, the roughly 93 patients in the discovery cohort were randomly divided in a 7:3 ratio. According to the paper, TCR Vbeta CDR3 sequencing was carried out on 135 peripheral blood samples, which came from fewer than 50 ophthalmopathy, around 75 hyperthyroidism and about 17 progressor patients. A discovery cohort of 95 to 100 patients, about 44 with Graves' ophthalmopathy and about 58 with stable Graves' hyperthyroidism, was used to find distinguishing TCR V-J signatures.

This clonotype was counted between two and nine times. The antigen it recognizes is unknown. No much larger clone exists at a distance of one base, and base qualities are not known. The TCR beta CDR3 regions were amplified from the RNA transcripts. The TCR CDR3 was subjected to a first round of RT-PCR using the HTBI primer set and the Qiagen OneStep RT-PCR kit. A second multiplex PCR round built the libraries, followed by size selection and purification. Paired-end sequencing of the libraries was performed with 100 bp reads on an Illumina HiSeq2000. In the source study's methods: SOAPnuke was used to process the raw data, removing reads that contained adapters or uncalled bases, had a mean Phred below 15, or lacked an exact match to the constant primer or identifier. COPE v1.2.5 was used to merge the high-quality paired reads, and each unique nucleotide sequence was defined as a clonotype. MiTCR v1.1 was used to align clonotypes to the IMGT TRBV, TRBD and TRBJ reference segments. Analysis was restricted to V-J combinations with a frequency above 0.0001, which covered 98% to 99.2% of repertoires. The TCS score was defined as F50 (clonal expansion) divided by E x V (chaos), with BLOSUM62-based TCRdist calculated between CDR3 peptides within each V-J. Welch's t-statistics and random forest reduced around 550 V-J features to some 14, which were used in a naive Bayes classifier (R e1071). The public reads were reanalyzed by TCRdb: fastp trimming at Q25, MiXCR alignment, in-frame beta chains only. Entries are consolidated by CDR3 protein sequence, retaining the most common genes and DNA. The V and J calls were determined by TCRdb, not by the authors. This sample comprises more than 500,000 distinct CDR3 sequences, 14% of them detected only once. The ten most abundant clones make up roughly 13% of the sample.

A patient counted as having stable Graves' hyperthyroidism if no progression to ophthalmopathy occurred over 18 months of follow-up. The hyperthyroidism patients were between 18 and 65 years old and newly diagnosed, with a disease duration of less than 2 months. The study excluded patients with uncontrolled infections, other autoimmune diseases, pregnancy or lactation. Diagnoses were based on clinical symptoms, serum thyroxine and TRAb, thyroid ultrasound and orbital computed tomography. Ficoll-Paque density gradient centrifugation was used to isolate PBMCs from approximately 10 ml of fresh peripheral blood. Total RNA was extracted with Trizol reagent, and quality was checked on an Agilent 2100 Bioanalyzer. On the study overall, not on this receptor specifically: Most expanded thyroid clonotypes (frequency above 0.001) were also detected in blood, a finding suggesting that blood repertoires may reflect thyroid immune responses. Sample size was not statistically predetermined, and investigators were not blinded to group allocation. A model built on a 13 V-J signature distinguished ophthalmopathy from stable hyperthyroidism, reaching roughly 88% sensitivity and about 81% specificity in cross-validation and 80%/75% in testing. In validation, progression to ophthalmopathy was predicted by the model with 70.59% sensitivity and 72.22% specificity, a median of approximately 6.5 months before onset.

Cut back by 5 bases and 3 bases, the V and J ends lie 26 bases apart. The germline V gene specifies SGHVS as CDR1 and FNYEAQ as CDR2. The CDR3 has 18 amino acids, counting the end cysteine and phenylalanine. Here the CDR3 DNA is all that survives: 54 bases in frame from base 1. The sequence is built from TRBV7-6 and TRBJ2-7; the D region possibly corresponds to TRBD1 (6 bases align). This receptor was identified in a woman in her thirties or forties with Graves' hyperthyroidism. The specimen was blood. The DNA sequence follows: TGTGCCAGCAGCCTTCCGGGACAAGGATCAAGTGGGGACTACGAGCAGTACTTC. Its translation is CASSLPGQGSSGDYEQYF.